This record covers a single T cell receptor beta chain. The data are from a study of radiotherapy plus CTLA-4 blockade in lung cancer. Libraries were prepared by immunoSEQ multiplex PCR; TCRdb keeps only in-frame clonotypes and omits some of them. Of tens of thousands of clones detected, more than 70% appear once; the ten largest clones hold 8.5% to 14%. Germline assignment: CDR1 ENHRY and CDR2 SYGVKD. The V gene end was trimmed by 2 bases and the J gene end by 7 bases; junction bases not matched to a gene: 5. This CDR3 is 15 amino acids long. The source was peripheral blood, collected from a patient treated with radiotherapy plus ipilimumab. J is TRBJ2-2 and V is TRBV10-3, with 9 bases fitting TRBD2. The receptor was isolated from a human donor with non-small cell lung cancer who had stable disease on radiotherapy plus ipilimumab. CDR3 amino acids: CAISEAGGPSGELFF. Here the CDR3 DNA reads TGTGCCATCAGTGAGGCGGGGGGGCCTAGCGGGGAGCTGTTTTTT.